A selection of T cell receptor beta chains follows, all from one sample in a study of blood T cell repertoires in COVID-19. Libraries were prepared by immunoSEQ multiplex PCR; TCRdb keeps only in-frame clonotypes and omits some of them. The sample lists around 200,000 clones, 80% to 90% occurring once. Sequences were obtained from peripheral blood. Receptors were obtained from a woman in her forties or fifties with acute or convalescent COVID-19. Both conserved end residues are part of each CDR3. Each record gives: clone size, CDR3 length, V gene, J gene, D gene, CDR3 DNA, CDR3 protein. The D gene is left open where the match is weak. Rows give clone size only sometimes, using once, few, many, or a class for an expanded clone.

NA	13	TRBV7-3	TRBJ2-6	NA	TGTGCCAGCAGCTTCAGGGGGGCCAACGTCCTGACTTTC	CASSFRGANVLTF
once	17	TRBV3-1/TRBV3-2	TRBJ2-3	TRBD1	TGTGCCAGCAGCCAAGATTTTGACAGGGGGCTGGTAGATACGCAGTATTTT	CASSQDFDRGLVDTQYF
NA	15	TRBV7-6	TRBJ2-5	NA	TGTGCCAGCAGCTTAGTTGTTAGCGGCGAAGGGACCCAGTACTTC	CASSLVVSGEGTQYF
NA	11	TRBV2	TRBJ2-5	NA	TGTGCCAGCAGCTACCAAGAGACCCAGTACTTC	CASSYQETQYF
NA	13	TRBV13	TRBJ2-3	NA	TGTGCCAGCAGCAAGACCCGGGGAGATACGCAGTATTTT	CASSKTRGDTQYF
NA	16	TRBV5-1	TRBJ2-7	TRBD1	TGCGCCAGCAGCCTCCTCCCCGGGACAGGGTCGTACGAGCAGTACTTC	CASSLLPGTGSYEQYF
many	15	TRBV24-1	TRBJ2-3	NA	TGTGCCACCAGTGATTCGACTAAGCTCACAGATACGCAGTATTTT	CATSDSTKLTDTQYF
NA	14	TRBV6-5	TRBJ2-1	TRBD2	TGTGCCAGCAGTTACAGCGGGAGCCACAATGAGCAGTTCTTC	CASSYSGSHNEQFF
many	15	TRBV3-1/TRBV3-2	TRBJ1-6	NA	TGTGCCAGCAGCCAACACAACATTGATAATTCACCCCTCCACTTT	CASSQHNIDNSPLHF
NA	16	TRBV10-3	TRBJ2-1	NA	TGTGCCATCAGTGAGTCTTTAACGGGAAAGGAATATGAGCAGTTCTTC	CAISESLTGKEYEQFF
NA	16	TRBV3-1/TRBV3-2	TRBJ2-5	NA	TGTGCCAGCAGCCACCGGACCCCTAGAGGAGGGGAGACCCAGTACTTC	CASSHRTPRGGETQYF
NA	15	TRBV3-1/TRBV3-2	TRBJ2-7	TRBD2	TGTGCCAGCAGCCAACGACTAGCGGGAAAGGGAGAGCAGTACTTC	CASSQRLAGKGEQYF
NA	16	TRBV6-5	TRBJ1-2	NA	TGTGCCAGCAGTTACGGGCAAAGGACAGAGAACTATGGCTACACCTTC	CASSYGQRTENYGYTF
NA	11	TRBV12-5	TRBJ2-5	NA	TGTGCTAGTGGACTGGAAGAGACCCAGTACTTC	CASGLEETQYF
once	16	TRBV7-8	TRBJ2-1	TRBD2	TGTGCCAGCAGCTTAGCGAGGACTAGCGGGAGGTTTGAGCAGTTCTTC	CASSLARTSGRFEQFF
NA	11	TRBV10-3	TRBJ1-1	NA	TGTGCCATCAGGGAACAGGGTGAAGCTTTCTTT	CAIREQGEAFF
NA	13	TRBV10-3	TRBJ1-2	TRBD1	TGTGCCATCAGTGAGGGACAGGGGGTGGGCTACACCTTC	CAISEGQGVGYTF
NA	14	TRBV7-7	TRBJ2-5	NA	TGTGCTAGCAGCCCAAGTCGGCGGCAAGAGACCCAGTACTTC	CASSPSRRQETQYF
once	15	TRBV24-1	TRBJ1-2	TRBD1	TGTGCCACCAGTGATCCGGGACAGCCAAACTATGGCTACACCTTC	CATSDPGQPNYGYTF
NA	18	TRBV6-4	TRBJ2-2	NA	TGTGCCAGCAGTGACTCAATTTCCAGGCCACCATTCACCGGGGAGCTGTTTTTT	CASSDSISRPPFTGELFF
NA	15	TRBV6-1	TRBJ2-1	NA	TGTGCCAGCAGTGAAGCGGCCCCTGCCTACAATGAGCAGTTCTTC	CASSEAAPAYNEQFF
NA	15	TRBV28	TRBJ2-7	TRBD1	TGTGCCAGCAGTCTCCCCGGCCGGACAGGCTACGAGCAGTACTTC	CASSLPGRTGYEQYF
NA	13	TRBV10-3	TRBJ1-5	TRBD1	TGTGCCACCCGAGGGACAGCTAATCAGCCCCAGCATTTT	CATRGTANQPQHF
NA	15	TRBV5-1	TRBJ1-6	NA	TGCGCCAGCAGCTTGGGGACATGGGATAATTCACCCCTCCACTTT	CASSLGTWDNSPLHF
NA	12	TRBV29-1	TRBJ2-3	NA	TGCAGCGTTGAGGATAGCGGAGATACGCAGTATTTT	CSVEDSGDTQYF
NA	15	TRBV2	TRBJ2-3	NA	TGTGCCAGCAGTGAACGGGGACTTGCTCCGGATACGCAGTATTTT	CASSERGLAPDTQYF
NA	16	TRBV5-1	TRBJ1-1	NA	TGCGCCAGCAGCTTGTATTCAGTGTCTGGGAACACTGAAGCTTTCTTT	CASSLYSVSGNTEAFF
NA	15	TRBV2	TRBJ1-2	TRBD1	TGTGCCAGCAGTGACCACGGGACAGGGTATGGTGGCTACACCTTC	CASSDHGTGYGGYTF